This T cell receptor (beta chain) was sequenced in a study of T cell responses to AZD1222 COVID-19 vaccine. Germline V gene lookup returns CDR1 LNHDA and CDR2 SQIVND (reference sequence). CDR3 length: 14 amino acids. Deletions cut 7 bases from V and 9 bases from J, with 19 bases between. Clones were sequenced by immunoSEQ multiplex PCR, and TCRdb holds only the in-frame ones, with some missing. The data contain about 160,000 clones, 88% of them singletons. The rearrangement joins TRBV19 to TRBJ1-5; D is unclear. This sequence was found in an adult who received the AZD1222 COVID-19 vaccine. Sequenced here: peripheral blood, sampled 28 days after the second AZD1222 dose. The CDR3 spells CASKENHGVGPQHF. For the CDR3, the DNA is TGTGCCAGTAAGGAAAACCACGGAGTTGGGCCCCAGCATTTT.